The entry below gives a single T cell receptor (beta chain) sequence along with its context. These data come from a study of blood T cell repertoires in COVID-19. Background on the study: COVID-19 samples from acute and convalescent phases originated in the United States, Italy and Spain. PBMCs, B-cell-depleted T cells, or T cells were the source of the cDNA or gDNA that made up the material.

Study processing details: Reference gene primers were amplified, and this amplification served to estimate nucleated cell counts. Measured with immunoSEQ multiplex PCR; TCRdb has only the in-frame clones, and not every one. V, J and clone size derive from that table, while D and trimming were established from the DNA sequence. The sample consists of a few hundred thousand clones, 75% to 85% of them appearing once. Sequencing input: peripheral blood. The sequence came from a man aged 50 to 59 with active or convalescent COVID-19.

CDR3 coding DNA: TGTGCCAGCAGTCAAGACCGAGGCTATGGCTACACCTTC. Amino acid sequence: CASSQDRGYGYTF. The V call is TRBV12-3 or TRBV12-4, the J call TRBJ1-2; D not certain. V dropped 5 bases and J dropped 4 bases, with 11 bases sitting between them. CDR3 length: 13 amino acids.